The table lists the clone carrying this T cell receptor (beta chain) with a few counts. Its target is unknown. The sample belongs to a study of CD8 T cells in ankylosing spondylitis. Study-level findings and limits: Within ankylosing spondylitis blood, a TCR beta motif made up of under 10 highly homologous variants appeared to be characteristic.

The CDR3 is 16 amino acids. The V and J ends lost 7 bases and 4 bases, in that order; junction bases with no gene match: 11. From germline, CDR1 is MDHEN and CDR2 SYDVKM. Via MiXCR, TCRdb re-called the 5' RACE reads, giving one row per CDR3 protein. The sample records hundreds of thousands of distinct CDR3 sequences, 12% being singletons. The receptor was derived from a male donor with ankylosing spondylitis. Sequencing was carried out using blood, either unsorted or a sorted T cell fraction (not recorded which). The chain joins TRBV28 to TRBJ2-3; 10 bases align to TRBD1. CDR3 coding DNA: TGTGCCAGCAACCCGATGACAGGGGGCATTGCAGATACGCAGTATTTT. Protein: CASNPMTGGIADTQYF. Combining the CDR3 with reference TRBV28 and TRBJ2-3 gives the whole variable domain DVKVTQSSRYLVKRTGEKVFLECVQDMDHENMFWYRQDPGLGLRLIYFSYDVKMKEKGDIPEGYSVSREKKERFSLILESASTNQTSMYLCASNPMTGGIADTQYFGPGTRLTVL.